This record looks at one T cell receptor beta chain sequence and its context. The data stem from a study of cytomegalovirus exposure and HLA in healthy donors. PCR amplification relied on 60 Vbeta primers (plus 13 Jbeta primers). This table comes from immunoSEQ multiplex PCR, and its TCRdb copy is limited to in-frame clones, with some not included. The sample's table shows about 50,000 clones. V lost 6 bases to trimming and J lost 6 bases, with 17 bases between them. Germline lookup yields CDR1 SEHNR and CDR2 FQNEAQ (reference sequence). The CDR3 is 15 residues long. Though nominally healthy at sampling, donors likely had unrecorded immune exposures.

This clonotype originated in a woman in her forties in good health and CMV-seronegative. The chain has TRBV7-9 and TRBJ2-2; D is unresolved. The sample taken for sequencing was PBMCs. The CDR3 loop reads CASSSPVASPGELFF. The CDR3 DNA reads TGTGCCAGCAGTTCACCGGTAGCCTCACCCGGGGAGCTGTTTTTT.